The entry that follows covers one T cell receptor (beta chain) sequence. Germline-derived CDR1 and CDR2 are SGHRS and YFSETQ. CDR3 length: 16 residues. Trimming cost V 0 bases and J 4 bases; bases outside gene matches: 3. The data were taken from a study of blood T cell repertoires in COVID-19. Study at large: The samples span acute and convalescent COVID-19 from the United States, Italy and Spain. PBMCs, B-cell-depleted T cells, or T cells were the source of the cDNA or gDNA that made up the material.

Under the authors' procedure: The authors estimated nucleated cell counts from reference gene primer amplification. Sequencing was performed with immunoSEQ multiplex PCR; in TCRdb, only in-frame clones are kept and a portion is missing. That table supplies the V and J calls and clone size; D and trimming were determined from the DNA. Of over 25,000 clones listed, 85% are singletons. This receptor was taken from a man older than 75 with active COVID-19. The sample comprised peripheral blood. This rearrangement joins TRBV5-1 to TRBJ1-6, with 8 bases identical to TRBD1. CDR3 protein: CASSLGQGAYNSPLHF. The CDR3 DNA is TGCGCCAGCAGCTTGGGTCAGGGGGCTTATAATTCACCCCTCCACTTT.